This TCR beta chain emerged from a study of identical twins. Regarding this clonotype: At one end the junction does not follow the germline gene, possibly because of a read error.

A template switching step contributed a universal primer site, while unique molecular identifiers were present in the cDNA. Via MiXCR, TCRdb re-called the 5' RACE reads, giving one row per CDR3 protein. The sample shows about 530,000 distinct CDR3 sequences, 13% to 15% of them seen only once. Germline V CDR1 and CDR2: MNHNS, SASEGT. The CDR3 sequence is 17 residues long. A further study also used this sample, focusing on yellow fever vaccine responses in identical twins.

What was sequenced was CD4+ T cells sorted from blood. The sequence came from a woman younger than 30 in good health. The chain carries TRBV6-1 and TRBJ2-7, with 10 bases identical to TRBD2. The CDR3 here is CASTELPSGSISYEQYF. DNA for the CDR3: TGTGCCAGCACTGAACTACCTAGCGGGAGTATCTCCTACGAGCAGTACTTC.